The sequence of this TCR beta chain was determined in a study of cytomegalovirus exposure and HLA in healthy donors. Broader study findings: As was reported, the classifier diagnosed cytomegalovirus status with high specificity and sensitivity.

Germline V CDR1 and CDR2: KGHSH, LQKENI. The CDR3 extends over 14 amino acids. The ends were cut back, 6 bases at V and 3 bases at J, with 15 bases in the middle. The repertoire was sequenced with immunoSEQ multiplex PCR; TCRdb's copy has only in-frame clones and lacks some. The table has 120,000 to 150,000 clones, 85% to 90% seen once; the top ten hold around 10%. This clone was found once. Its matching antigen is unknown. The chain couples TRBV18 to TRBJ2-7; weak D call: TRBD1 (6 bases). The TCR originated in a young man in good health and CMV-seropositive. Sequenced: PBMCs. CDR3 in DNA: TGTGCCAGCTCGCCCCAGGGACACATCTACGAGCAGTACTTC. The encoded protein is CASSPQGHIYEQYF.